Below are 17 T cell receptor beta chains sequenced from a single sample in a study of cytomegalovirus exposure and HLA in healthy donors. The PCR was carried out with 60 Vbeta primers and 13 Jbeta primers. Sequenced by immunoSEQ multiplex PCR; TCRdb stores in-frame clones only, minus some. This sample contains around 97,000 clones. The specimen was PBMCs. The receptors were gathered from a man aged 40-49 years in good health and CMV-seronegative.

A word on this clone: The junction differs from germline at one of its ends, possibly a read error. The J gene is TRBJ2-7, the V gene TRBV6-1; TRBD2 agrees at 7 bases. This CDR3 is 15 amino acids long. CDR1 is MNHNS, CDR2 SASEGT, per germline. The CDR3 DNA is TGTGCCAGCAGTGAATCCCGGGGGGTATCCTGCGAGCAGTACTTC. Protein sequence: CASSESRGVSCEQYF.

This CDR3 is CASSPQGLTNEKLFF. CDR3 in DNA: TGTGCCAGCTCACCACAAGGACTAACTAATGAAAAACTGTTTTTT. The genes are TRBV18 and TRBJ1-4; D not resolved. The ends were cut back, 1 base at V and 1 base at J, with 7 bases in the middle. Germline V gene sequence: CDR1 KGHSH, CDR2 LQKENI. CDR3 size: 15 residues.

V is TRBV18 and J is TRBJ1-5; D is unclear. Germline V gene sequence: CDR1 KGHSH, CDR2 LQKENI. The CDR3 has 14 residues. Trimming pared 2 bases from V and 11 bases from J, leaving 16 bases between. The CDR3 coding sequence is TGTGCCAGCTCACCAATGGGAGGTGTTTCGGCCCAGCATTTT. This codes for CASSPMGGVSAQHF.

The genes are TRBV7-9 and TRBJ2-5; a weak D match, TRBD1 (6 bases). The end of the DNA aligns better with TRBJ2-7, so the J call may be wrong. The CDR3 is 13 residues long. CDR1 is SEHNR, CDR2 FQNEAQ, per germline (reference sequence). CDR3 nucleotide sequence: TGTGCCAGCAGCTTAGGAACAGGGCCCGAGCAGTACTTC. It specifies CASSLGTGPEQYF.

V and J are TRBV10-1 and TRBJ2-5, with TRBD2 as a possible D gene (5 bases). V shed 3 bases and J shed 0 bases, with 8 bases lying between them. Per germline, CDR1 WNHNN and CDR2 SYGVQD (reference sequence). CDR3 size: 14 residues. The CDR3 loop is CASSEGGYQETQYF. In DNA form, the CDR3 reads TGCGCCAGCAGTGAAGGCGGGTACCAAGAGACCCAGTACTTC.

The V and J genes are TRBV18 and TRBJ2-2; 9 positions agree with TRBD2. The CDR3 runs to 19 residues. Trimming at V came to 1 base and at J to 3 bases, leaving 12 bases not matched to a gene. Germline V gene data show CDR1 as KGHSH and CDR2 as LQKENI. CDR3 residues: CASSPRRGGASMDTGELFF. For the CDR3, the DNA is TGTGCCAGCTCACCACGACGCGGGGGGGCCTCTATGGACACCGGGGAGCTGTTTTTT. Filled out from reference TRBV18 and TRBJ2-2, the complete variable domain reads NAGVMQNPRHLVRRRGQEARLRCSPMKGHSHVYWYRQLPEEGLKFMVYLQKENIIDESGMPKERFSAEFPKEGPSILRIQQVVRGDSAAYFCASSPRRGGASMDTGELFFGEGSRLTVL.

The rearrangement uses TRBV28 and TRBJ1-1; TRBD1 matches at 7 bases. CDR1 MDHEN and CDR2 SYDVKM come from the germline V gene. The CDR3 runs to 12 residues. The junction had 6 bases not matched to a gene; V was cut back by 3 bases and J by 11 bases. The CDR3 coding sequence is TGTGCCAGCAGTTTCAGGGGGGTAGGGGCTTTCTTT. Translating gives CASSFRGVGAFF. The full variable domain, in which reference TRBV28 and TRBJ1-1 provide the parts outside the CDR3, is DVKVTQSSRYLVKRTGEKVFLECVQDMDHENMFWYRQDPGLGLRLIYFSYDVKMKEKGDIPEGYSVSREKKERFSLILESASTNQTSMYLCASSFRGVGAFFGQGTRLTVV.

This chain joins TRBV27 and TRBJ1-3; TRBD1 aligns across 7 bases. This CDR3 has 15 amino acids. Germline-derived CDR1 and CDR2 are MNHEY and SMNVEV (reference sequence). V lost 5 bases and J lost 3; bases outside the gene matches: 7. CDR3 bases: TGTGCCAGCAGTCCAGCGACAGGGTTTGGAAACACCATATATTTT. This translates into CASSPATGFGNTIYF.

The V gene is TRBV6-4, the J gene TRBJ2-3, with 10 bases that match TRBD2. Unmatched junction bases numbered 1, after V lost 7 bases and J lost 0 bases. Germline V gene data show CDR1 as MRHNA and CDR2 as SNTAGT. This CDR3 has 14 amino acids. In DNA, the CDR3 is TGTGCCAGCAAGACTAGCGGGAGCACAGATACGCAGTATTTT. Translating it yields CASKTSGSTDTQYF.

The CDR3 nucleotides read TGTGCCAGCAGCTTATTCGTTCTCGACGAGCAGTACTTC. This sequence encodes CASSLFVLDEQYF. This chain uses TRBV7-2 with TRBJ2-7; D is unclear. The V gene lost 2 bases and the J gene lost 5 bases, with 10 bases spanning the gap. The CDR3 covers 13 residues. Germline values: CDR1 SGHTA, CDR2 FQGNSA.

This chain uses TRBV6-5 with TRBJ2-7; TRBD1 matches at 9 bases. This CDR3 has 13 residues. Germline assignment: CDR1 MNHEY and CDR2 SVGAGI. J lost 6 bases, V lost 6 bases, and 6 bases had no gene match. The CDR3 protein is CASRGQGFSEQYF. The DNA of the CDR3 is TGTGCCAGCAGGGGACAGGGTTTCAGCGAGCAGTACTTC.

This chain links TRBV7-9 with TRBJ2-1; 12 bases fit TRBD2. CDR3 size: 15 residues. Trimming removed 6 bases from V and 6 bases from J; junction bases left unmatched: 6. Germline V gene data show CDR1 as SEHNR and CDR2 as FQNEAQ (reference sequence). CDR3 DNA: TGTGCCAGCAGACCGGGACTAGCGGGCATCAATGAGCAGTTCTTC. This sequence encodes CASRPGLAGINEQFF.

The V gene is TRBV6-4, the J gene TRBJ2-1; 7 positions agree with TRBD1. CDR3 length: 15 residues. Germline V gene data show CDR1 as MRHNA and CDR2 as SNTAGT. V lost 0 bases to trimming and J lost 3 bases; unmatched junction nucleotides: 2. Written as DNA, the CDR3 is TGTGCCAGCAGTGACTCGACAGGGAACTACAATGAGCAGTTCTTC. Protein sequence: CASSDSTGNYNEQFF.

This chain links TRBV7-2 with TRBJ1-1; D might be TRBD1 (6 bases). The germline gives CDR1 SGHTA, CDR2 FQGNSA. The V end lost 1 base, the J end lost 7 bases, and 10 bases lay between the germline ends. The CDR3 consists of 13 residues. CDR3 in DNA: TGTGCCAGCAGCTTAGACGCAGGGGTTGAAGCTTTCTTT. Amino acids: CASSLDAGVEAFF. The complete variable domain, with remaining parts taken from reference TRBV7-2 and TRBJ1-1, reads GAGVSQSPSNKVTEKGKDVELRCDPISGHTALYWYRQSLGQGLEFLIYFQGNSAPDKSGLPSDRFSAERTGGSVSTLTIQRTQQEDSAVYLCASSLDAGVEAFFGQGTRLTVV.

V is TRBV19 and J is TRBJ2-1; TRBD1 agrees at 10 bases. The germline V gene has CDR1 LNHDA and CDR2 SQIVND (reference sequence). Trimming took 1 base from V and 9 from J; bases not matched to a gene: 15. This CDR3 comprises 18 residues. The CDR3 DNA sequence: TGTGCCAGTAGTATAGGGGCATCCGGGACAGGGGAATGGGGTGAGCAGTTCTTC. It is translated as CASSIGASGTGEWGEQFF.

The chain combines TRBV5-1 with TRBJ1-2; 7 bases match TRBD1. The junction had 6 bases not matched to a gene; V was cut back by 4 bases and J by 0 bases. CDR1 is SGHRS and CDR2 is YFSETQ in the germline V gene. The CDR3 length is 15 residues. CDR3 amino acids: CASSPTGASNYGYTF. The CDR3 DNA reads TGCGCCAGCAGCCCTACAGGGGCCTCTAACTATGGCTACACCTTC.

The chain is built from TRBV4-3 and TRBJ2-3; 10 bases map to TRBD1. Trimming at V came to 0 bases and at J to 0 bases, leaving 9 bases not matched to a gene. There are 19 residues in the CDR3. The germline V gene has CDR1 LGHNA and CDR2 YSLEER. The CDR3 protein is CASSQEGQGTPLSTDTQYF. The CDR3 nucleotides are TGCGCCAGCAGCCAAGAGGGACAGGGGACACCACTAAGCACAGATACGCAGTATTTT.